The 28 T cell receptor beta chains listed next were all sequenced from one sample in a study of beta chain features in type 1 diabetes (dated by TCRdb to 2017 to 2018). Library prep was done by the immunoSEQ multiplex PCR assay. All of the isolated RNA was reverse transcribed with the High Capacity cDNA Reverse Transcription Kit, so expressed TCRB transcripts were sequenced. TCRdb's version of the immuneACCESS table is confined to in-frame rearrangements and falls short of the full clone set. An unresolved V gene accounts for under half of the shortfall where checked; the remainder is of unknown origin. The sample yields hundreds of thousands of clones; 15% to 18% were counted once. The ten largest clonotypes hold 0.093% of the sample. Sequenced: naive CD4+ T cells from blood. The sample's cell subset or site label, in plain terms: true naive CD4+ T cells. The receptors come from a man between 18 and 29 years old in good health.

The chain couples TRBV7-2 to TRBJ2-3, with D unresolved. The germline gives CDR1 SGHTA, CDR2 FQGNSA. V was shortened by 1 base and J by 7 bases, with 9 bases between the two germline ends. This CDR3 comprises 13 residues. The chain's CDR3 is CASSLGTANTQYF. The CDR3 bases are TGTGCCAGCAGCTTAGGTACAGCGAATACGCAGTATTTT.

Notes on this clone: Other DNA sequences of this sample code for an identical CDR3. The chain uses TRBV28 and TRBJ2-7; the D gene could be TRBD1 or TRBD2 (6 bases each). Trimming stripped 6 bases from V and 1 base from J, with 13 bases between. Germline loops: CDR1 MDHEN, CDR2 SYDVKM. The CDR3 length is 14 residues. The CDR3 region is CASSVGGGSYEQYF. The DNA of the CDR3 is TGTGCCAGCAGCGTCGGAGGGGGGTCCTACGAGCAGTACTTC.

This clone was counted only a few times. V gene TRBV5-4 combines with J gene TRBJ2-1; the D is unclear. Germline assignment: CDR1 SGHNT and CDR2 YYREEE (reference sequence). V lost 2 bases and J 3 bases, leaving 9 bases between the germline ends. This CDR3 spans 14 amino acids. CDR3 loop: CASSLRSNYNEQFF. CDR3 bases: TGTGCCAGCAGCTTACGGTCAAACTACAATGAGCAGTTCTTC.

This clone was seen more than once but under ten times. V usage is TRBV28 and J usage is TRBJ2-1; perhaps TRBD2 as D (5 bases). Between the trimmed V and J ends, which lost 6 bases and 8 bases, there was a span of 11 bases. Germline V gives CDR1 MDHEN, CDR2 SYDVKM. The CDR3 has 12 amino acids. CDR3 DNA: TGTGCCAGCAGACCGCCGGGGTATGAGCAGTTCTTC. Its protein product is CASRPPGYEQFF.

V is TRBV28 and J is TRBJ2-7, with D tentatively TRBD1 (5 bases). V lost 2 bases and J lost 4, with 12 bases in between. The CDR3 length is 14 residues. The germline CDR1 and CDR2 sequences are MDHEN and SYDVKM. The CDR3 region is CASSLRRTLYEQYF. CDR3 nucleotide sequence: TGTGCCAGCAGTTTACGGCGGACACTTTACGAGCAGTACTTC.

A few counts support this clone. The rearrangement joins TRBV7-2 to TRBJ2-1, with D maybe TRBD2 (6 bases). The length of the CDR3 is 11 residues. With 0 bases removed from V and 12 bases from J, the gap between germline ends came to 6 bases. Germline V gene data show CDR1 as SGHTA and CDR2 as FQGNSA. CDR3 protein: CASSLAGRQFF. For the CDR3, the DNA is TGTGCCAGCAGCTTAGCCGGGAGGCAGTTCTTC.

In its sample, this clone was seen a few times. The chain has TRBV5-4 and TRBJ1-6; D gene unclear. Germline assignment: CDR1 SGHNT and CDR2 YYREEE (reference sequence). This CDR3 contains 15 residues. The ends were cut back, 6 bases at V and 7 bases at J, with 17 bases in the middle. CDR3 DNA sequence: TGTGCCAGCACCGCGAGAACGGGAGGGAATTCACCCCTCCACTTT. Translation gives CASTARTGGNSPLHF.

The rearrangement uses TRBV11-2 and TRBJ2-7, with 7 bases matching TRBD2. Looked up from germline, CDR1 is SGHAT and CDR2 is FQNNGV. The V gene end was trimmed by 1 base and the J gene end by 1 base; junction bases not matched to a gene: 10. The CDR3 consists of 17 residues. CDR3 in DNA: TGTGCCAGCAGCTTAGTGTCAGGGACTATGGGGTCCTACGAGCAGTACTTC. Its protein is CASSLVSGTMGSYEQYF. The complete variable domain, with remaining parts taken from reference TRBV11-2 and TRBJ2-7, reads EAGVAQSPRYKIIEKRQSVAFWCNPISGHATLYWYQQILGQGPKLLIQFQNNGVVDDSQLPKDRFSAERLKGVDSTLKIQPAKLEDSAVYLCASSLVSGTMGSYEQYFGPGTRLTVT.

V and J are TRBV29-1 and TRBJ1-1; a weak D match, TRBD1 (6 bases). Trimming cost V 4 bases and J 7 bases, with 22 bases left between them. The CDR3 loop spans 15 amino acids. Per the germline V gene, CDR1 is SQVTM and CDR2 is ANQGSEA. This CDR3 is CSVAHATRYRVEAFF. CDR3 sequence (DNA): TGCAGCGTTGCCCACGCAACTAGATACAGGGTTGAAGCTTTCTTT.

V is TRBV18 and J is TRBJ2-7; D call uncertain. Germline loops: CDR1 KGHSH, CDR2 LQKENI. The CDR3 totals 16 residues. V lost 6 bases and J lost 0, with 18 bases in between. CDR3 protein: CASSRLGREPSYEQYF. The CDR3 coding sequence is TGTGCCAGCTCCCGCTTGGGTAGGGAACCCTCCTACGAGCAGTACTTC.

This rearrangement joins TRBV4-3 to TRBJ1-3; D might be TRBD1 (6 bases). Germline CDR1 and CDR2: LGHNA and YSLEER. The CDR3 is 15 amino acids. Trimming cost V 4 bases and J 0 bases, with 10 bases left between them. CDR3 amino acids: CASSRHRASGNTIYF. In DNA form, the CDR3 reads TGCGCCAGCAGCCGGCACAGGGCCTCTGGAAACACCATATATTTT.

V and J are TRBV4-1 and TRBJ1-2, with TRBD1 matching over 8 bases. V lost 3 bases to trimming and J lost 3 bases; unmatched junction nucleotides: 12. The CDR3 is made up of 17 amino acids. Germline V gives CDR1 MGHRA, CDR2 YSYEKL. CDR3 in amino acids: CASSHSQARGLYYGYTF. CDR3 sequence (DNA): TGCGCCAGCAGCCATTCCCAAGCCAGGGGGCTTTACTATGGCTACACCTTC.

This chain uses TRBV7-2 with TRBJ1-2; D not resolved. Trimming shortened V by 4 bases and J by 5 bases, and 14 bases separated the two germline ends. This CDR3 has 14 amino acids. The germline CDR1 and CDR2 sequences are SGHTA and FQGNSA. CDR3 protein: CASSSLPVRYGYTF. In nucleotides, the CDR3 is TGTGCCAGCAGCTCTCTTCCCGTACGATATGGCTACACCTTC. Full variable domain (outside the CDR3, taken from reference TRBV7-2 and TRBJ1-2): GAGVSQSPSNKVTEKGKDVELRCDPISGHTALYWYRQSLGQGLEFLIYFQGNSAPDKSGLPSDRFSAERTGGSVSTLTIQRTQQEDSAVYLCASSSLPVRYGYTFGSGTRLTVV.

This clone was seen more than once but under ten times. The V gene is TRBV7-2, the J gene TRBJ1-2; D unresolved. CDR1 is SGHTA and CDR2 is FQGNSA in the germline V gene. The germline V and J ends were trimmed by 3 bases and 8 bases, with 19 bases remaining between them. The CDR3 has 15 amino acids. This CDR3 is CASSFVRRARRGYTF. CDR3 sequence (DNA): TGTGCCAGCAGCTTCGTTCGGCGGGCGAGACGGGGCTACACCTTC.

J is TRBJ2-7 and V is TRBV7-2; 8 bases line up with TRBD1. CDR1 and CDR2 (germline): SGHTA, FQGNSA. The CDR3 spans 16 residues. Unmatched junction bases numbered 10, after V lost 1 base and J lost 5 bases. CDR3 amino acids: CASSLVARTGRNEQYF. Written as DNA, the CDR3 is TGTGCCAGCAGCTTAGTGGCGAGGACAGGGAGGAACGAGCAGTACTTC.

J is TRBJ1-1 and V is TRBV7-2; no clear D. Trimming stripped 1 base from V and 1 base from J, with 10 bases between. This CDR3 contains 15 residues. CDR1 and CDR2 from the germline V gene are SGHTA and FQGNSA. The CDR3 sequence is CASSLVSDTNTEAFF. The CDR3 nucleotides read TGTGCCAGCAGCTTAGTATCGGATACGAACACTGAAGCTTTCTTT. Drawing the rest from reference TRBV7-2 and TRBJ1-1, the complete variable domain is GAGVSQSPSNKVTEKGKDVELRCDPISGHTALYWYRQSLGQGLEFLIYFQGNSAPDKSGLPSDRFSAERTGGSVSTLTIQRTQQEDSAVYLCASSLVSDTNTEAFFGQGTRLTVV.

The sample holds a few counts of this clone. J is TRBJ2-5 and V is TRBV18; 8 bases match TRBD1. J was trimmed by 2 bases and V by 5 bases; bases with no gene match: 13. Germline V CDR1 and CDR2: KGHSH, LQKENI. CDR3 size: 17 residues. The CDR3 sequence: CASSSSGPRTGQETQYF. Written as DNA, the CDR3 is TGTGCCAGCTCATCGTCGGGCCCTCGGACAGGGCAAGAGACCCAGTACTTC.

The sample holds a few counts of this clone. The rearrangement joins TRBV18 to TRBJ2-5; 10 bases are a match to TRBD2. The CDR3 contains 14 residues. The junction had 6 bases not matched to a gene; V was cut back by 8 bases and J by 3 bases. Germline CDR1 is KGHSH and CDR2 is LQKENI. CDR3 bases: TGTGCCAGCCGGCCGGGACTAGCGAAAGAGACCCAGTACTTC. Translated, it gives CASRPGLAKETQYF.

This clone was seen only once. The genes are TRBV11-2 and TRBJ2-5; 7 bases match TRBD2. V lost 5 bases, J lost 7 bases, and 10 bases stayed unmatched. The CDR3 has 14 residues. CDR1 SGHAT and CDR2 FQNNGV come from the germline V gene. This chain's CDR3 is CASSIPGLHGTQYF. CDR3 in DNA: TGTGCCAGCAGCATCCCGGGACTACACGGGACCCAGTACTTC. Drawing the rest from reference TRBV11-2 and TRBJ2-5, the complete variable domain is EAGVAQSPRYKIIEKRQSVAFWCNPISGHATLYWYQQILGQGPKLLIQFQNNGVVDDSQLPKDRFSAERLKGVDSTLKIQPAKLEDSAVYLCASSIPGLHGTQYFGPGTRLLVL.

The chain couples TRBV9 to TRBJ1-2; D is ambiguous. Trimming took 2 bases from V and 7 from J, leaving 18 bases between them. Germline V CDR1 and CDR2: SGDLS, YYNGEE. This CDR3 has 15 amino acids. The DNA of the CDR3 is TGTGCCAGCAGCGTCGATGCTCAAAATCCAGGTGGCTACACCTTC. The encoded protein is CASSVDAQNPGGYTF.

The rearrangement uses TRBV27 and TRBJ1-1; D not certain. The CDR3 totals 14 residues. Between the trimmed V and J ends, which lost 2 bases and 1 base, there was a span of 8 bases. CDR1 MNHEY and CDR2 SMNVEV come from the germline V gene (reference sequence). In nucleotides, the CDR3 is TGTGCCAGCAGTTTAGGGCAGAAGAACACTGAAGCTTTCTTT. It encodes CASSLGQKNTEAFF.

The table lists this clone with a few counts. The rearrangement joins TRBV18 to TRBJ1-2; D not resolved. Germline V gene lookup returns CDR1 KGHSH and CDR2 LQKENI. CDR3 length: 14 residues. V lost 3 bases, J lost 0 bases, and 8 bases lay in between. Here the CDR3 reads CASSPGSANYGYTF. DNA of the CDR3: TGTGCCAGCTCACCGGGCAGCGCTAACTATGGCTACACCTTC. Using reference TRBV18 and TRBJ1-2 for the parts outside the CDR3, the full variable domain is NAGVMQNPRHLVRRRGQEARLRCSPMKGHSHVYWYRQLPEEGLKFMVYLQKENIIDESGMPKERFSAEFPKEGPSILRIQQVVRGDSAAYFCASSPGSANYGYTFGSGTRLTVV.

J is TRBJ2-5 and V is TRBV11-3; the match to TRBD2 covers 11 bases. The tail of the sequence fits TRBJ2-7 better, so the J call may be wrong. Germline assignment: CDR1 SGHNT and CDR2 YENEEA. The CDR3 has 16 residues. The CDR3 reads CASSLAGTSGPYEQYF. For the CDR3, the DNA is TGTGCCAGCAGCCTAGCCGGGACTAGCGGACCCTACGAGCAGTACTTC.

The chain carries TRBV15 and TRBJ2-5; 9 bases are shared with TRBD2. The V gene end was trimmed by 1 base and the J gene end by 4 bases; junction bases not matched to a gene: 4. Germline CDR1 is LNHNV and CDR2 is YYDKDF (reference sequence). The CDR3 sequence is 15 residues long. CDR3 sequence reads: CATSRVGAGGETQYF. The DNA of the CDR3 is TGTGCCACCAGCAGAGTTGGAGCGGGGGGAGAGACCCAGTACTTC.

The V and J genes are TRBV7-2 and TRBJ2-3; 11 bases agree with TRBD2. V lost 7 bases, J lost 6 bases, and 9 bases stayed unmatched. Germline V gene lookup returns CDR1 SGHTA and CDR2 FQGNSA. The CDR3 length is 15 residues. CDR3 in DNA: TGTGCCAGCAACATAGCGGGAGGGCTTAAGGATACGCAGTATTTT. Translation: CASNIAGGLKDTQYF.

This clone was detected only a few times. V is TRBV4-2 and J is TRBJ2-3, with D perhaps matching TRBD2 (6 bases). The CDR3 covers 19 residues. V was clipped by 0 bases and J by 0 bases, with 19 bases between them. In germline, CDR1 is LGHNA, CDR2 YNFKEQ. Written as DNA, the CDR3 is TGTGCCAGCAGCCAAGAGAGCCGGGACTTCCGATCTAGCACAGATACGCAGTATTTT. This encodes CASSQESRDFRSSTDTQYF.

The chain joins TRBV27 to TRBJ2-2; D uncertain. The CDR3 loop spans 15 amino acids. Germline V gene data show CDR1 as MNHEY and CDR2 as SMNVEV (reference sequence). Between the trimmed V and J ends, which lost 4 bases and 0 bases, there was a span of 9 bases. The CDR3 sequence is CASSSYSSNTGELFF. CDR3 nucleotide sequence: TGTGCCAGCAGTTCATACAGCTCGAACACCGGGGAGCTGTTTTTT.

This clone occurred a few times. The chain has TRBV2 and TRBJ1-1; D is perhaps TRBD1 (6 bases). CDR3 length equals 13 residues. Trimming took off 5 bases at V and 1 base at J, with 8 bases between the two ends. Germline CDR1 and CDR2: SNHLY and FYNNEI. The CDR3 here is CASSPTGNTEAFF. The CDR3 nucleotides read TGTGCCAGCAGTCCGACAGGGAACACTGAAGCTTTCTTT.